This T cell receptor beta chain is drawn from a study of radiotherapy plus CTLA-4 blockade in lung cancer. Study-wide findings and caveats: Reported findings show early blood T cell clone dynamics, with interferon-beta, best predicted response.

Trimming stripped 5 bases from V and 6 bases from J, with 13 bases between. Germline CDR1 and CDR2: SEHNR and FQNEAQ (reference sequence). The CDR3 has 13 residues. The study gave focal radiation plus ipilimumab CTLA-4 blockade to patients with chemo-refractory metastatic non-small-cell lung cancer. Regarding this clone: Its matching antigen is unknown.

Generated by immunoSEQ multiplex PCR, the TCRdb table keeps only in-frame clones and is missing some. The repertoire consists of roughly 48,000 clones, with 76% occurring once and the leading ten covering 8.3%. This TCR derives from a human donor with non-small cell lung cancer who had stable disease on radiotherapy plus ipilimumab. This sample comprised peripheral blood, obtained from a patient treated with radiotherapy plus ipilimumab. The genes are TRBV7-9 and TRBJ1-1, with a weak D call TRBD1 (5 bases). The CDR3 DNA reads TGTGCCAGCAGCAACGGGGGGGAGGCTGAAGCTTTCTTT. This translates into CASSNGGEAEAFF.